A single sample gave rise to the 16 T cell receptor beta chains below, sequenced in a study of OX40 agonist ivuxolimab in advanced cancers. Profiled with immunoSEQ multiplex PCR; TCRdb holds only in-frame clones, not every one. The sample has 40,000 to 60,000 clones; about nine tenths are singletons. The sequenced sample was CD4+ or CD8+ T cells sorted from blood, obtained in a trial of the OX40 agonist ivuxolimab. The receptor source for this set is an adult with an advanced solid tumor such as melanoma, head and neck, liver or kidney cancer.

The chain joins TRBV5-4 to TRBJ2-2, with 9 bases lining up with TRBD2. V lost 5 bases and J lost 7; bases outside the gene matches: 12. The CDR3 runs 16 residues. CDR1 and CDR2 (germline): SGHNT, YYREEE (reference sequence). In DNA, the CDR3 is TGTGCCAGCAGTGTCCAGGGACTAGCCACCTTCGGGGAGCTGTTTTTT. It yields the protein CASSVQGLATFGELFF.

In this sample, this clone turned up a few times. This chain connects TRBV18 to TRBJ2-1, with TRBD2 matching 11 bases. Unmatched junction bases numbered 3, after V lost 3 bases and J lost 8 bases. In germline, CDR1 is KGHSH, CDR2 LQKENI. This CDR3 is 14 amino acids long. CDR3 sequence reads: CASSPLAGGDEQFF. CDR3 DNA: TGTGCCAGCTCACCTCTAGCGGGGGGAGATGAGCAGTTCTTC.

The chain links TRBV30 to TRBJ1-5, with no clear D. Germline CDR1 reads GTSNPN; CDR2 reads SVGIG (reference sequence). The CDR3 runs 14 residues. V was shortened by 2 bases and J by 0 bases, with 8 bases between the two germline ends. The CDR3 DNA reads TGTGCCTGGAGTCACACAGCTAGCAATCAGCCCCAGCATTTT. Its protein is CAWSHTASNQPQHF.

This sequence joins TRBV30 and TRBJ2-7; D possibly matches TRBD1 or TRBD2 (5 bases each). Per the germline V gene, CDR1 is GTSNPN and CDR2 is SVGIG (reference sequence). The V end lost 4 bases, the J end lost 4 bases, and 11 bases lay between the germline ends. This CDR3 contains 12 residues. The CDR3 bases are TGTGCCTGGACAGGGAGACGTTACGAGCAGTACTTC. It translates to CAWTGRRYEQYF.

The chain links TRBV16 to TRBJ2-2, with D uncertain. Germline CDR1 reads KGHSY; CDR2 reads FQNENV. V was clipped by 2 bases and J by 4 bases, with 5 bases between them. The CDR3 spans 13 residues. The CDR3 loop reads CASSQHSTGELFF. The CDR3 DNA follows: TGTGCCAGCAGCCAACATTCCACCGGGGAGCTGTTTTTT.

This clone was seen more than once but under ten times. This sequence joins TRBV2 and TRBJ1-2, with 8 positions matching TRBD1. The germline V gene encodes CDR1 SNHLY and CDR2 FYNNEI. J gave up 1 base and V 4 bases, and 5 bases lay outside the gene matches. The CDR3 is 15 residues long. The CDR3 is CASSGLQGVNYGYTF. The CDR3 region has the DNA TGTGCCAGCAGTGGATTACAGGGGGTTAACTATGGCTACACCTTC.

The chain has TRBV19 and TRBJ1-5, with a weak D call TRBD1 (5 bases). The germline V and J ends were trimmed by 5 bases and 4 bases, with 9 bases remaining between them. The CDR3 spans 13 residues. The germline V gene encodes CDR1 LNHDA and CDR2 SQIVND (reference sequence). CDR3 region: CASSPGPNQPQHF. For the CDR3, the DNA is TGTGCCAGTAGTCCGGGACCTAATCAGCCCCAGCATTTT.

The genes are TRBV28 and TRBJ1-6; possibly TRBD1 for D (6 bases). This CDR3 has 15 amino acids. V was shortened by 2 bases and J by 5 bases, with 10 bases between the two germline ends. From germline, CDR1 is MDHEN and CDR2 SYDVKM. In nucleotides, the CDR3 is TGTGCCAGCAGTTTAACGGGACATGATAATTCACCCCTCCACTTT. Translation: CASSLTGHDNSPLHF.

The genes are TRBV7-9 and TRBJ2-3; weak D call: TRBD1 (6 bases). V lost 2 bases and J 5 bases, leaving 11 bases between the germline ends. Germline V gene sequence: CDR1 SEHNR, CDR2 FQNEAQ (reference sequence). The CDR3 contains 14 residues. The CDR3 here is CASSLLGAGDTQYF. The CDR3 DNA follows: TGTGCCAGCAGCTTATTGGGGGCAGGAGATACGCAGTATTTT.

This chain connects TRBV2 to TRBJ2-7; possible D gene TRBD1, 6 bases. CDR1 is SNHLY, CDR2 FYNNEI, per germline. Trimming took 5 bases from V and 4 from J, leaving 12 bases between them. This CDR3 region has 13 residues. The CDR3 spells CASSKDREYEQYF. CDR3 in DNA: TGTGCCAGCAGTAAGGACAGAGAATACGAGCAGTACTTC.

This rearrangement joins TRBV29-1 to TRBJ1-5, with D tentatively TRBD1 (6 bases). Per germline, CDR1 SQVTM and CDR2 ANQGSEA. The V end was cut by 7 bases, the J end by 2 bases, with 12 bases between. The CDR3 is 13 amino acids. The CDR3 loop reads CSGSGGRNQPQHF. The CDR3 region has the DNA TGCAGCGGTTCCGGGGGGCGCAATCAGCCCCAGCATTTT.

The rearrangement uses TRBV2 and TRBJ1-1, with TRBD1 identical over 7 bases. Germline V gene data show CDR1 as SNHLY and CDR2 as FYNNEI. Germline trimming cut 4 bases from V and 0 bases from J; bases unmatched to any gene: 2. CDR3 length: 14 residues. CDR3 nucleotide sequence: TGTGCCAGCAGTGGAGACAGGGTGAACACTGAAGCTTTCTTT. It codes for CASSGDRVNTEAFF.

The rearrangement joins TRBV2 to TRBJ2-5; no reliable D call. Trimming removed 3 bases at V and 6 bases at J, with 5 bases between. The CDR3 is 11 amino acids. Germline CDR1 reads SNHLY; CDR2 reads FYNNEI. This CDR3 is CASSDMQTQYF. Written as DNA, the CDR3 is TGTGCCAGCAGTGATATGCAGACCCAGTACTTC.

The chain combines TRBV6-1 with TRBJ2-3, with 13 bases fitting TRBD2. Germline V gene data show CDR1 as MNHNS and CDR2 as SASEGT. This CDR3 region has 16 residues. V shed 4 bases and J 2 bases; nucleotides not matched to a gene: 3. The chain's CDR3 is CASSGLAGGHTDTQYF. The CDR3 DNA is TGTGCCAGCAGTGGACTAGCGGGGGGCCACACAGATACGCAGTATTTT.

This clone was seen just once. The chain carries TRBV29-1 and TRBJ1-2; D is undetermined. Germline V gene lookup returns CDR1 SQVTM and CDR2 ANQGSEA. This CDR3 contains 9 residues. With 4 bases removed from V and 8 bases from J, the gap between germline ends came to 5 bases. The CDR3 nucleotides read TGCAGCGTTGGGGGAGGCTACACCTTC. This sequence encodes CSVGGGYTF.

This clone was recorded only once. CDR3 in DNA: TGTGCCAGCAGGCTTCAGGGAGGCAATGAGCAGTTCTTC. This gives the protein CASRLQGGNEQFF. The rearrangement uses TRBV28 and TRBJ2-1, with D perhaps TRBD2 (6 bases). The V and J ends lost 6 bases and 6 bases respectively, with 12 bases between them. Germline CDR1 MDHEN, CDR2 SYDVKM. This CDR3 comprises 13 residues.